This TCR beta chain was captured by sequencing in a study of cytomegalovirus exposure and HLA in healthy donors. Findings and caveats of the study: As confirmed in vitro, three CMV-associated chains were specific for CMV antigens. For most TCR sequences rarity was the rule, although some public TCRs occurred in many donors. Researchers counted roughly 150 TCR beta chains as cytomegalovirus-associated.

As concerns this clone: The antigen remains unidentified.

Repertoires were generated with immunoSEQ multiplex PCR, while TCRdb's copy carries only in-frame clones and drops some. The data show approximately 150,000 clones, 85% to 90% seen once. CDR3 length: 15 residues. Trimming removed 1 base from V and 3 bases from J; junction bases left unmatched: 3. The germline gives CDR1 LGHNA, CDR2 YNFKEQ. The donors were part of the approximately 120-subject validation cohort, which stood apart from the roughly 670-subject first cohort. The source material was PBMCs. The source of this sequence is a woman in her 30s in good health and CMV-seronegative. The chain has TRBV4-2 and TRBJ2-5; 9 bases agree with TRBD2. The CDR3 loop is CASSQVSGGEETQYF. The CDR3 DNA reads as TGTGCCAGCAGCCAAGTTAGCGGGGGTGAAGAGACCCAGTACTTC.